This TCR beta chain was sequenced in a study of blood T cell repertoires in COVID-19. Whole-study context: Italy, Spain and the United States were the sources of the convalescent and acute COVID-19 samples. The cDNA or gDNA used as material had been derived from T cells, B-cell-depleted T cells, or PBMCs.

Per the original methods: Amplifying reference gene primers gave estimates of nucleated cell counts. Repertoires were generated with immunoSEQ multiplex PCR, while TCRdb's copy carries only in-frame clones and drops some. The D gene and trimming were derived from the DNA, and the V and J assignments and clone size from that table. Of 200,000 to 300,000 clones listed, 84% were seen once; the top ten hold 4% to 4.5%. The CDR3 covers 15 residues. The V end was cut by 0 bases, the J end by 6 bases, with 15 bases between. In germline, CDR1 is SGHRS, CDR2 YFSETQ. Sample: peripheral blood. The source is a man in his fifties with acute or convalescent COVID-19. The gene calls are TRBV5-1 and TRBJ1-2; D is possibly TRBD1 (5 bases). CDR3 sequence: CASSLVGRASDGYTF. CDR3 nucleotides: TGCGCCAGCAGCTTGGTAGGCAGGGCATCGGATGGCTACACCTTC. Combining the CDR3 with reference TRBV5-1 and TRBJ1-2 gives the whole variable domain KAGVTQTPRYLIKTRGQQVTLSCSPISGHRSVSWYQQTPGQGLQFLFEYFSETQRNKGNFPGRFSGRQFSNSRSEMNVSTLELGDSALYLCASSLVGRASDGYTFGSGTRLTVV.